These 10 T cell receptor beta chains were all obtained from the same sample, sequenced in a study of T cells in Graves' hyperthyroidism and ophthalmopathy. Amplified TCR beta CDR3 regions came from RNA transcripts. A first-round RT-PCR of the TCR CDR3 used the HTBI primer set. A single record per CDR3 protein comes from TCRdb applying MiXCR to the multiplex PCR reads. The sample holds some 360,000 distinct CDR3 sequences; 15% to 20% are singletons and the top ten take roughly a sixth. Material for sequencing was blood. These receptors came from a woman aged 40 to 49 with Graves' ophthalmopathy.

This clonotype has at least ten counts. The chain is built from TRBV7-9 and TRBJ1-2; possibly TRBD1 for D (5 bases). The ends were cut back, 4 bases at V and 6 bases at J, with 12 bases in the middle. Per the germline V gene, CDR1 is SEHNR and CDR2 is FQNEAQ (reference sequence). The CDR3 has 13 residues. The CDR3 nucleotides read TGTGCCAGCAGCTCGAGGGGAGGAGATGGCTACACCTTC. Protein: CASSSRGGDGYTF.

This clonotype appeared many times. The rearrangement uses TRBV20-1 and TRBJ1-2, with a possible D match to TRBD1 (6 bases). Trimming took 2 bases from V and 5 from J, leaving 15 bases between them. CDR1 is DFQATT, CDR2 SNEGSKA, per germline (reference sequence). The CDR3 extends over 14 amino acids. This CDR3 reads CSARRFRTAYGYTF. CDR3 in DNA: TGCAGTGCTAGACGGTTCCGGACAGCTTATGGCTACACCTTC.

This chain links TRBV11-2 with TRBJ1-2, with D tentatively TRBD1 (6 bases). The CDR3 has 14 residues. The V and J ends lost 2 bases and 7 bases respectively, with 14 bases between them. Per the germline V gene, CDR1 is SGHAT and CDR2 is FQNNGV. The CDR3 nucleotides are TGTGCCAGCAGCTTATTGGGGGCCGCGGGTGGCTACACCTTC. It encodes CASSLLGAAGGYTF. Filled out from reference TRBV11-2 and TRBJ1-2, the complete variable domain reads EAGVAQSPRYKIIEKRQSVAFWCNPISGHATLYWYQQILGQGPKLLIQFQNNGVVDDSQLPKDRFSAERLKGVDSTLKIQPAKLEDSAVYLCASSLLGAAGGYTFGSGTRLTVV.

This clonotype was recorded at least ten times. The chain combines TRBV20-1 with TRBJ2-5; D tentatively reads TRBD1 or TRBD2 (6 bases each). Germline CDR1 DFQATT, CDR2 SNEGSKA (reference sequence). The ends were cut back, 7 bases at V and 3 bases at J, with 15 bases in the middle. The CDR3 loop spans 13 amino acids. The CDR3 coding sequence is TGCAGTGAGGTGGGGGGACAAAAAGAGACCCAGTACTTC. It encodes CSEVGGQKETQYF.

This clonotype was recorded at least ten times. This chain links TRBV30 with TRBJ1-5; maybe TRBD1 (6 bases). Trimming cost V 2 bases and J 3 bases, with 11 bases left between them. The CDR3 contains 14 residues. Germline assignment: CDR1 GTSNPN and CDR2 SVGIG (reference sequence). The CDR3 sequence is CAWSSGTYNQPQHF. The DNA for the CDR3 is TGTGCCTGGAGTTCCGGGACATACAATCAGCCCCAGCATTTT.

This clonotype was seen at least ten times. The V and J genes are TRBV3-1 and TRBJ1-1, with no clear D. CDR3 length: 11 amino acids. Per the germline V gene, CDR1 is LGHDT and CDR2 is YNNKEL (reference sequence). V lost 0 bases, J lost 10 bases, and 6 bases lay in between. DNA for the CDR3: TGTGCCAGCAGCCAAGACAGTGGAGCTTTCTTT. This translates into CASSQDSGAFF.

This clonotype was recorded at least ten times. V and J are TRBV9 and TRBJ2-4; D ambiguous. The germline CDR1 and CDR2 sequences are SGDLS and YYNGEE. CDR3 length: 12 amino acids. V was shortened by 6 bases and J by 7 bases, with 11 bases between the two germline ends. CDR3 DNA sequence: TGTGCCAGCACTAAAGATGACAACATTCAGTACTTC. It specifies CASTKDDNIQYF.

This clonotype was seen at least ten times. The V call is TRBV28, the J call TRBJ2-7; 8 nucleotides agree with TRBD1. Germline V CDR1 and CDR2: MDHEN, SYDVKM. This CDR3 spans 14 amino acids. The CDR3 protein is CATFGTGYSYEQYF. CDR3 in DNA: TGTGCAACCTTTGGGACAGGTTACTCCTACGAGCAGTACTTC.

This clonotype was detected ten times or more. The rearrangement uses TRBV28 and TRBJ1-5; a weak D match, TRBD1 (6 bases). V was pared by 2 bases and J by 3 bases, with 11 bases between. Germline V gives CDR1 MDHEN, CDR2 SYDVKM. The CDR3 is 15 residues long. CDR3 residues: CASSLGGANNQPQHF. CDR3 nucleotides: TGTGCCAGCAGTTTAGGGGGGGCCAACAATCAGCCCCAGCATTTT.

This clonotype was found many times. The chain links TRBV28 to TRBJ1-5; D is possibly TRBD1 (6 bases). V lost 6 bases to trimming and J lost 0 bases, with 15 bases between them. Per germline, CDR1 MDHEN and CDR2 SYDVKM. The CDR3 is 16 residues long. For the CDR3, the DNA is TGTGCCAGCAGACCTGTCGGACAGTTTAGCAATCAGCCCCAGCATTTT. Protein product: CASRPVGQFSNQPQHF.